This T cell receptor (beta chain) was recovered during a study of CD8 T cells in Susac syndrome (dated by TCRdb to about 2019). Background for the entire study: Among the sequenced Susac syndrome patients, about six had clinically active disease and under 10 were in clinical remission. Susac syndrome patients were therapy-naive, on corticosteroids (some also receiving IVIg), or on IVIg alone at blood withdrawal. Repertoire sequencing was used to test whether CD8+ T cell activation and differentiation in Susac syndrome was antigen driven. The clonality of the CD8+ T cell repertoire was compared across about a dozen healthy donors, around 14 Susac syndrome patients and around 15 multiple sclerosis patients. Study-wide findings and limitations: The study acknowledged that relatively few individuals were included in the TCR sequencing and HLA analysis. Susac syndrome CD8+ repertoires showed clonal expansion, highest in CD8+ TEMRA cells and greater in clinically active than remitting patients. In the total CD8+ and CD8+ TEMRA repertoires, 15 to 20 and five Susac-specific public clones, respectively, were identified.

High-throughput TCR beta sequencing profiled peripheral blood CD8+ and CD4+ T cells from healthy donors, Susac syndrome patients and multiple sclerosis patients. Recently defined diagnostic criteria for definite or probable disease were met by the Susac syndrome patients. CD8+ TEMRA cells were enriched by FACS, while bulk CD8+ and CD4+ T cells were purified by magnetic negative isolation. Blood was collected in EDTA tubes and processed within 24 hours, with PBMCs isolated through density gradient centrifugation. PBMCs intended for TCR sequencing were cryopreserved in liquid nitrogen and were subsequently thawed in a 37 degrees C water bath. Purity of sorted or isolated CD4+, CD8+ and CD8+ TEMRA cells was at least 90%. From cysteine to phenylalanine, the CDR3 is 15 amino acids long. This entry keeps only the CDR3 DNA: 45 bases, framed from base 1. From a lookup of the germline V gene (reference sequence), CDR1 and CDR2 are SEHNR and FQNEAQ. The V end loses 2 bases and the J end loses 4 bases, and a stretch of 13 bases separates them.

RNA was extracted with the RNeasy kit and roughly 0.45 to 1 ug was reverse transcribed using random hexamers. The immunoSEQ multiplex PCR assay, covering 54 Vbeta and 13 Jbeta segments, was used to amplify TCR beta CDR3 regions. To correct PCR amplification bias, a synthetic template baseline was used for both primer optimization and computational correction. On the study's bioinformatics: Reads were annotated to V, D and J genes per IMGT and analyzed with immunoSEQ Analyzer, keeping only productive sequences. Clonality was computed as one minus Shannon entropy normalized by log2 of the number of productive unique sequences. For each patient and control, public and private clones were evaluated among the 100 most prevalent clones. Clones were defined as Susac-specific if absent from the healthy and MS cohorts, from 1052 published viral clones and from other ImmuneACCESS disease sequences. In-frame beta chains were kept once TCRdb had trimmed the public reads at Q25 with fastp and called clones with MiXCR. CDR3 protein sequences are deduplicated, and each keeps its most common genes and DNA. Here the V and J calls rest on TCRdb's processing, not on the authors' analysis. The sample profile shows some 100,000 distinct CDR3 sequences; 95% of them were found once. In total, the top ten clones hold 0.3% of the sample.

Note on this clonotype: There is no known antigen for this receptor. No base quality values were provided; no much bigger clone lies one nucleotide off.

This TCR came from a human donor with Susac syndrome. The receptor chain draws on TRBV7-9 and TRBJ2-3; a tentative D call is TRBD2 (5 bases match). Material: CD8+ T cells from PBMCs. The DNA reads TGTGCCAGCAGCTTAATCGGGGAAAGGGCAGATACGCAGTATTTT. It codes for CASSLIGERADTQYF.